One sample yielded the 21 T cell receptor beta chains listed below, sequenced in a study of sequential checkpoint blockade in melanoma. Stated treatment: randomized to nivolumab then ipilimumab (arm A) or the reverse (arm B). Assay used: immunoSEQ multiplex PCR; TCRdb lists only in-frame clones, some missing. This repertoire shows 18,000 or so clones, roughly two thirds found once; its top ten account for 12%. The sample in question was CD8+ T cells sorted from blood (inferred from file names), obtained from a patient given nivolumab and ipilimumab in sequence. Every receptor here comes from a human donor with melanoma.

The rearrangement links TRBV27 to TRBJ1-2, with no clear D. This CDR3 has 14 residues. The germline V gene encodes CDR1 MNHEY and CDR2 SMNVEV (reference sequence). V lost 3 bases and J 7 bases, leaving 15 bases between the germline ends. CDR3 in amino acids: CASSLLPFWSGYTF. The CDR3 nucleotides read TGTGCCAGCAGTTTGCTTCCCTTTTGGAGTGGCTACACCTTC.

CDR3 residues: CASSLGTVYEQYF. The DNA for the CDR3 is TGTGCCAGCAGCTTAGGGACAGTTTACGAGCAGTACTTC. The rearrangement uses TRBV7-1 and TRBJ2-7; TRBD1 agrees at 7 bases. TRBV7-1 is labeled an ORF, and its function is uncertain. J was trimmed by 4 bases and V by 4 bases; bases with no gene match: 4. The length of the CDR3 is 13 residues.

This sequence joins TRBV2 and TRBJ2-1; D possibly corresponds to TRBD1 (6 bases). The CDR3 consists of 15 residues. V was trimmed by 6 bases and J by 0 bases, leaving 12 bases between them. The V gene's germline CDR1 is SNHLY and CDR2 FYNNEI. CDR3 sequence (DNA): TGTGCCAGCAGGGAGACAGGTAGCTCCTACAATGAGCAGTTCTTC. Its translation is CASRETGSSYNEQFF.

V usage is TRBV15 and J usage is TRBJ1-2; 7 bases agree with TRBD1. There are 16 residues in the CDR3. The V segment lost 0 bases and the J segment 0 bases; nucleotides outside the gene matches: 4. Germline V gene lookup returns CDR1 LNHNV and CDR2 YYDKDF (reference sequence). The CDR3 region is CATSRDGGQPNYGYTF. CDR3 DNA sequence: TGTGCCACCAGCAGAGATGGGGGACAGCCTAACTATGGCTACACCTTC. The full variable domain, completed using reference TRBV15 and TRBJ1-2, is DAMVIQNPRYQVTQFGKPVTLSCSQTLNHNVMYWYQQKSSQAPKLLFHYYDKDFNNEADTPDNFQSRRPNTSFCFLDIRSPGLGDTAMYLCATSRDGGQPNYGYTFGSGTRLTVV.

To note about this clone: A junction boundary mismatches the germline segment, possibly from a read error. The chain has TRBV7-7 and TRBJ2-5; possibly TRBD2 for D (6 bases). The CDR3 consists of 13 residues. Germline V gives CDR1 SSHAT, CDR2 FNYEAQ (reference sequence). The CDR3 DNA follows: TGTGCTAGCAGCCACGGGGGCCAAGAGACCCAGTACTTC. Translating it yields CASSHGGQETQYF.

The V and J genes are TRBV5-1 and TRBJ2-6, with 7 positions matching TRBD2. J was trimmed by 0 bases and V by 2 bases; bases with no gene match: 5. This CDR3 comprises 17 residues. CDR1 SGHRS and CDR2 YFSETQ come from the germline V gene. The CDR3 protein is CASSLLARRSGANVLTF. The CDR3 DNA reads TGCGCCAGCAGCTTACTAGCGAGACGCTCTGGGGCCAACGTCCTGACTTTC. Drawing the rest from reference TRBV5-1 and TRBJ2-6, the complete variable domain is KAGVTQTPRYLIKTRGQQVTLSCSPISGHRSVSWYQQTPGQGLQFLFEYFSETQRNKGNFPGRFSGRQFSNSRSEMNVSTLELGDSALYLCASSLLARRSGANVLTFGAGSRLTVL.

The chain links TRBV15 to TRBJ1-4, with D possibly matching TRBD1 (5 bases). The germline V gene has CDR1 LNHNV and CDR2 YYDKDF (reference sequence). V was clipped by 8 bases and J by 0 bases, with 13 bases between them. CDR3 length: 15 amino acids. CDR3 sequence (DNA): TGTGCCACCTCTTTGGGGGGTACAACTAATGAAAAACTGTTTTTT. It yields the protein CATSLGGTTNEKLFF.

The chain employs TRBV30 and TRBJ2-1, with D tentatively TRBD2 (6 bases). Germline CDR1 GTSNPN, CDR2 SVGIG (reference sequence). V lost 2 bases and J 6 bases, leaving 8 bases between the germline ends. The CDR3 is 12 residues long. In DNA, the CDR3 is TGTGCCTGGAGTAATAGCGGCAATGAGCAGTTCTTC. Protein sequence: CAWSNSGNEQFF.

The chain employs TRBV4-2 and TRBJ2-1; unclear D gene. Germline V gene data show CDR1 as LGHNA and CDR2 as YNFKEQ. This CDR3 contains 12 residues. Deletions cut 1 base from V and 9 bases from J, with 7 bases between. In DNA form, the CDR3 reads TGTGCCAGCAGCCAAGCTGGCGGTGAGCAGTTCTTC. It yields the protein CASSQAGGEQFF.

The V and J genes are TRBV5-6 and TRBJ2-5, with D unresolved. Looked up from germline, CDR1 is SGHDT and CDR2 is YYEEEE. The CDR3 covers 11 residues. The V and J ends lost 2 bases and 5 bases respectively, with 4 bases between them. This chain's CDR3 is CASSLQETQYF. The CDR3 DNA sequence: TGTGCCAGCAGCTTACAGGAGACCCAGTACTTC.

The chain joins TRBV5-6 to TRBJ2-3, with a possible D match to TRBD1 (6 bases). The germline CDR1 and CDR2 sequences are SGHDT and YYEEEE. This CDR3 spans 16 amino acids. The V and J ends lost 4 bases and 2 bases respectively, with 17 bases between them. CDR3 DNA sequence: TGTGCCAGCAGCCTGACCGGACAGTTCCTCACAGATACGCAGTATTTT. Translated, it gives CASSLTGQFLTDTQYF.

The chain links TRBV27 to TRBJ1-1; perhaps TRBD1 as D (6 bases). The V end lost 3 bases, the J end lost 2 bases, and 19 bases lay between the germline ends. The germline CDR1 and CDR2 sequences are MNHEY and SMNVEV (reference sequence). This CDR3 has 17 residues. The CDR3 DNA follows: TGTGCCAGCAGTTTCCAGACCCCGACAGGAATCAACACTGAAGCTTTCTTT. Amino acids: CASSFQTPTGINTEAFF.

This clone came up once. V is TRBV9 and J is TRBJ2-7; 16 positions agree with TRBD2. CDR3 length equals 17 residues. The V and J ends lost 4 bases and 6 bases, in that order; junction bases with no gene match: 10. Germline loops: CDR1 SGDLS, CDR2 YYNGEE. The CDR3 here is CASSQGLAGGRGGEQYF. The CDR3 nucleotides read TGTGCCAGCAGCCAGGGACTAGCGGGAGGGCGGGGAGGCGAGCAGTACTTC.

CDR3 sequence reads: CASSPADREETQYF. CDR3 sequence (DNA): TGTGCCAGCAGTCCAGCCGACAGAGAAGAGACCCAGTACTTC. The chain recombines TRBV27 with TRBJ2-5, with D perhaps matching TRBD1 (5 bases). Germline lookup yields CDR1 MNHEY and CDR2 SMNVEV (reference sequence). The CDR3 extends over 14 amino acids. Trimming removed 5 bases at V and 3 bases at J, with 13 bases between.

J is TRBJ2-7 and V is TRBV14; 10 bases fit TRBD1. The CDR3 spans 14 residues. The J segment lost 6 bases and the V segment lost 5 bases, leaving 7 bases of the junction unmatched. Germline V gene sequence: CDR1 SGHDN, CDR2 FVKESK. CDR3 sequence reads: CASSGRQGAGEQYF. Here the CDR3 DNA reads TGTGCCAGCAGCGGTAGACAGGGGGCGGGCGAGCAGTACTTC.

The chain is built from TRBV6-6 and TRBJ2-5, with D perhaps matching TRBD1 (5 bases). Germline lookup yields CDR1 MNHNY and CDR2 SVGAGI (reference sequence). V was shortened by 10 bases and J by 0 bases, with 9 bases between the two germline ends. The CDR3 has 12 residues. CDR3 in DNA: TGTGCCATCGGACATAACCAAGAGACCCAGTACTTC. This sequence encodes CAIGHNQETQYF.

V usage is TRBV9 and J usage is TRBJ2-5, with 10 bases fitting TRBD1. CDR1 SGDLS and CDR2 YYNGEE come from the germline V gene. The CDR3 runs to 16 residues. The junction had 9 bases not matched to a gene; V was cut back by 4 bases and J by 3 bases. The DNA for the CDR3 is TGTGCCAGCAGCTCTCCGAAGACAGGGGGCGAAGAGACCCAGTACTTC. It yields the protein CASSSPKTGGEETQYF.

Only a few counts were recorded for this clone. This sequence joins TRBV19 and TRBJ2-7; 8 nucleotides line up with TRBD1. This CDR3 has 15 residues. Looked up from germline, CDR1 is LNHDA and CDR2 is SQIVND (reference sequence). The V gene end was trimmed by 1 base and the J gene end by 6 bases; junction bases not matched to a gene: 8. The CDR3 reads CASSIGWQGAAEQYF. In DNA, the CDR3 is TGTGCCAGTAGTATAGGATGGCAGGGGGCAGCCGAGCAGTACTTC.

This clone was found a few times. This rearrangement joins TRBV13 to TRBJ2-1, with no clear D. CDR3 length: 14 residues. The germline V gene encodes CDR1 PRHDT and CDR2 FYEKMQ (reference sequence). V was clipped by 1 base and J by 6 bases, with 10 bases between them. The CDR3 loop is CASSLAGNPNEQFF. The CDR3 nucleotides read TGTGCCAGCAGCTTAGCGGGTAACCCCAATGAGCAGTTCTTC.

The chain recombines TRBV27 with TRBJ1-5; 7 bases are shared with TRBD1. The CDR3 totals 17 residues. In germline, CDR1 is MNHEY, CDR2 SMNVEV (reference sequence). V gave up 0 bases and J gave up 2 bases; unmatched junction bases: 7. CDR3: CASSLSLGRGGNQPQHF. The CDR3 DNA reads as TGTGCCAGCAGTTTATCGTTGGGCAGGGGGGGCAATCAGCCCCAGCATTTT.

The DNA for the CDR3 is TGTGCCACCAGCGTCGAGCCTAGTGTGGCTGAAGCTTTCTTT. This codes for CATSVEPSVAEAFF. The rearrangement joins TRBV15 to TRBJ1-1; D gene unclear. The germline gives CDR1 LNHNV, CDR2 YYDKDF (reference sequence). The CDR3 spans 14 residues. V was trimmed by 5 bases and J by 6 bases, leaving 16 bases between them. The complete variable domain, with remaining parts taken from reference TRBV15 and TRBJ1-1, reads DAMVIQNPRYQVTQFGKPVTLSCSQTLNHNVMYWYQQKSSQAPKLLFHYYDKDFNNEADTPDNFQSRRPNTSFCFLDIRSPGLGDTAMYLCATSVEPSVAEAFFGQGTRLTVV.